This T cell receptor (beta chain) was documented in a study of T-cell reconstitution after alpha-beta-depleted transplantation in children. Study conclusions and caveats: It was newly produced T cells that mostly accounted for T-cell counts and diversity one year after transplant.

This clonotype appeared many times. Its specificity is not known. The germline V gene encodes CDR1 SGHTA and CDR2 FQGTGA. Trimming stripped 2 bases from V and 4 bases from J, with 8 bases between. This CDR3 spans 13 amino acids. Construction of the TCRbeta library involved unique molecular identifiers. TCRdb processed the PCR reads anew with MiXCR; each CDR3 protein has one entry. This sample has tens of thousands of distinct CDR3 sequences; about 9% occur once, and the top ten carry 27%. The TCR was taken from a male patient between 2 and 10 years old who had a stem cell transplant for chronic granulomatous disease, so the T cells may come from the graft donor. The input for sequencing was PBMCs, mostly from graft donor cells, taken 60 days after TCRalphabeta/CD19-depleted stem cell transplant. This chain joins TRBV7-3 and TRBJ1-1, with D uncertain. Written as DNA, the CDR3 is TGTGCCAGCAGCTTATCGATGGGCACTGAAGCTTTCTTT. It is translated as CASSLSMGTEAFF.